Below, one TCR beta chain is given with its context. Its antigen is still unknown. CDR3 length: 17 amino acids. With V trimmed by 2 bases and J by 5 bases, 9 bases remained unmatched. Germline CDR1 reads SNHLY; CDR2 reads FYNNEI. The source of the sample is a study of Ad26.COV2.S vaccination and SARS-CoV-2 variants. General study points: There was a possibility that the TCR breadth and depth analyses underestimated total T cell responses. Greater spike-specific TCR breadth was seen in vaccine recipients than in placebo recipients.

This sample's treatment: some 20 received Ad26.COV2.S at low or high dose, single or two shots; 5 received placebo; per-sample allocation not given. Collection of samples fell on day 63 after the first vaccine or placebo injection. Boston supplied an adult donor aged 18-55 years. Ad26 vector vaccine expressed Wuhan-strain SARS-CoV-2 spike. TCRdb's copy holds only in-frame clones and misses some; the assay was immunoSEQ multiplex PCR. The sample yields 290,000 or so clones, roughly 86% seen once. The chain uses TRBV2 and TRBJ2-3, with 11 bases aligning to TRBD2. The source material was peripheral blood, sampled in a trial of Ad26.COV2.S vaccine versus placebo. The sequence came from a person between 18 and 60 years old who received the Ad26.COV2.S COVID-19 vaccine or a placebo. CDR3: CASSEFWGSGGEDTQYF. DNA of the CDR3: TGTGCCAGCAGTGAATTCTGGGGTAGCGGGGGGGAAGATACGCAGTATTTT.